The clone carrying this T cell receptor (beta chain) was counted many times. Its antigen is still unknown. The data belong to a study of regulatory T cells in long-lasting Graves disease. Study conclusions and caveats: TRBV28, TRBJ1-2 and TRBJ2-5 were segments that persistent disease favored.

Time point in this sample: newly diagnosed GD, antithyroid drugs for less than 3 months. RNA isolated from PBMCs was used to make the TCR library. Patients met American Thyroid Association criteria for Graves' disease. Those enrolled as patients came out of an endocrinology department in Xi'an, China. CDR1 MDHEN and CDR2 SYDVKM come from the germline V gene. The trim removed 5 bases at V and 1 base at J, leaving 10 bases unmatched. The CDR3 totals 19 residues. Construction of the TCR beta libraries employed iRepertoire HTBI primers in conjunction with Arm-PCR of CDR3 regions. TCRdb passed the multiplex PCR reads through MiXCR, listing each CDR3 protein once. The sample consists of a few hundred thousand distinct CDR3 sequences, roughly 15% of them appearing once. These data were likewise used in another study, on T cells in Graves' hyperthyroidism and ophthalmopathy. That report adds: In simple terms, a model built on 13 V-J features told ophthalmopathy apart from stable hyperthyroidism.

Sample: peripheral blood mononuclear cells (PBMCs), taken at new diagnosis, from a patient treated with antithyroid drugs. The sequence derives from a woman aged 18-29 years with Graves disease. The gene calls are TRBV28 and TRBJ2-3, with 15 bases matching TRBD2. CDR3 coding DNA: TGTGCCAGCAGTCCAGGGACTAGCGGGAGGATCGGCCGCACAGATACGCAGTATTTT. It specifies CASSPGTSGRIGRTDTQYF.